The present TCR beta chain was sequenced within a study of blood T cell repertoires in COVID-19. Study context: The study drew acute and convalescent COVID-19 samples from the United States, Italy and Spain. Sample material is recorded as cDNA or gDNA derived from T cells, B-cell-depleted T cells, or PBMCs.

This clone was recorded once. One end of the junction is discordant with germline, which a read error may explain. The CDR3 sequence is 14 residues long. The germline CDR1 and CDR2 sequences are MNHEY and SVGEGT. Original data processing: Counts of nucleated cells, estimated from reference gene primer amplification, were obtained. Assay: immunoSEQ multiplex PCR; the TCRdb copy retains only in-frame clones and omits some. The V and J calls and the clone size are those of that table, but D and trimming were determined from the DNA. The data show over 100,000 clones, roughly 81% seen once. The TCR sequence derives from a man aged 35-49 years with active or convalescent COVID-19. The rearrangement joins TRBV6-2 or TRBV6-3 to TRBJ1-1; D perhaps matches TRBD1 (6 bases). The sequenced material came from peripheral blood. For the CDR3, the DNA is TGTGCCAGCAGTAACTCCGGGACACTGGGTCAAGTTTTCTTT. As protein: CASSNSGTLGQVFF.